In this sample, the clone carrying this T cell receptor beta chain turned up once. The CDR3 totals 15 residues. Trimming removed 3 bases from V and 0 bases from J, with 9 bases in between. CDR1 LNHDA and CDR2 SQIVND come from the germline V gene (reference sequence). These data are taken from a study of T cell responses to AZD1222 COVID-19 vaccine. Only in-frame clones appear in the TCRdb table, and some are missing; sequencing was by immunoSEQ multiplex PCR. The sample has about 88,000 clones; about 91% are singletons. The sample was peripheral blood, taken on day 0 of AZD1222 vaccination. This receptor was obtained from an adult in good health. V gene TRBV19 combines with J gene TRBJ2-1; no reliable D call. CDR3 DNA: TGTGCCAGTAGTATCTCCACAAGCTCCTACAATGAGCAGTTCTTC. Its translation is CASSISTSSYNEQFF.